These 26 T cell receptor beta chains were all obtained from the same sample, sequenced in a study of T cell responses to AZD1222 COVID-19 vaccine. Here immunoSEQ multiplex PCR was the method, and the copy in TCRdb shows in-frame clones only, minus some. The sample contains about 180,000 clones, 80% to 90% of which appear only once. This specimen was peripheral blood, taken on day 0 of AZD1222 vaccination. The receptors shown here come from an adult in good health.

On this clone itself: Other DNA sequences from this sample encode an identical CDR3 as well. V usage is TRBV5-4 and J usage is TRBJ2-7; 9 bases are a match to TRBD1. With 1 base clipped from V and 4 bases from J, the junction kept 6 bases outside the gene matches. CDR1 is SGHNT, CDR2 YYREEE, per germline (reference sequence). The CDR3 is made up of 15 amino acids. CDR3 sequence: CASSLQADRGYEQYF. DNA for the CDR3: TGTGCCAGCAGCTTGCAGGCGGACAGGGGATACGAGCAGTACTTC.

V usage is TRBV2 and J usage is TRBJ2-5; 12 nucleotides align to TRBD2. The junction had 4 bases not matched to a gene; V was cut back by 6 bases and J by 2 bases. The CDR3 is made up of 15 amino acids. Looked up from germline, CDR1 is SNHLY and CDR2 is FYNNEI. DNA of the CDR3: TGTGCCAGCAGGGGAGGACTAGCGGGGCAAGAGACCCAGTACTTC. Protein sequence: CASRGGLAGQETQYF.

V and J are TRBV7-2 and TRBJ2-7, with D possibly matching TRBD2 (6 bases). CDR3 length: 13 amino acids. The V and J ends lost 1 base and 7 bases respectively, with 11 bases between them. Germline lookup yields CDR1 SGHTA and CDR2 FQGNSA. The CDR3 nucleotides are TGTGCCAGCAGCTTAGTTCCGGGGGTAGAGCAGTACTTC. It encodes CASSLVPGVEQYF.

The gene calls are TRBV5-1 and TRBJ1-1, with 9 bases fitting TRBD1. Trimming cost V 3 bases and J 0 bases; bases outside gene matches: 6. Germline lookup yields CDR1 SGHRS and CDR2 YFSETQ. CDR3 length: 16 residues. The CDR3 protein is CASSSGDRVLNTEAFF. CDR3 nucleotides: TGCGCCAGCAGCTCGGGGGACAGGGTTTTGAACACTGAAGCTTTCTTT.

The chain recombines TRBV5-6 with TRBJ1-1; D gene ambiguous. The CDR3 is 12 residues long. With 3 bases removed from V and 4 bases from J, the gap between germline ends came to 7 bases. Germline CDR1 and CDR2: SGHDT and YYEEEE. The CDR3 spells CASSWLGTEAFF. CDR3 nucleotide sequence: TGTGCCAGCAGCTGGCTGGGCACTGAAGCTTTCTTT.

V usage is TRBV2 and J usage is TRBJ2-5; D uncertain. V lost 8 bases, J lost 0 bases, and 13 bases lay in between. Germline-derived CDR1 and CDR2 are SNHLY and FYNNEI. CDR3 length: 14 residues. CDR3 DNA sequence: TGTGCCAGCCGGCGGTCGACGGACCAAGAGACCCAGTACTTC. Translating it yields CASRRSTDQETQYF.

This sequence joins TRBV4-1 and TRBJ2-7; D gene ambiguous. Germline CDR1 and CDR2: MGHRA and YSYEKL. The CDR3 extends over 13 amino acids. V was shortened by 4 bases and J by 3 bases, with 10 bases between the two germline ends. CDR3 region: CASSRIGDYEQYF. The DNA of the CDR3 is TGCGCCAGCAGCCGCATTGGGGACTACGAGCAGTACTTC.

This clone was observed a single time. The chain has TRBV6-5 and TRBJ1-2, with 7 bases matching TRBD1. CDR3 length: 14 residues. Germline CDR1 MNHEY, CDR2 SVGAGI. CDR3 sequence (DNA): TGTGCTACGACACGCTCAGGGGGGGCATATGGCTACACCTTC. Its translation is CATTRSGGAYGYTF.

CDR3: CASRDINYGYTF. CDR3 DNA sequence: TGTGCCAGCAGAGACATTAACTATGGCTACACCTTC. The V gene is TRBV21-1, the J gene TRBJ1-2; the table names TRBD1, a call not compared with the DNA. TRBV21-1 is assigned pseudogene status. This CDR3 has 12 residues.

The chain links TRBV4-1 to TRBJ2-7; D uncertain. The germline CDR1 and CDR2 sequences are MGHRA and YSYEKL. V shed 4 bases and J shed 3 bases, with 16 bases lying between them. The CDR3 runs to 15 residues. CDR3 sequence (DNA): TGCGCCAGCAGCCCCTCCCCAGTCCAAGGCTACGAGCAGTACTTC. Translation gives CASSPSPVQGYEQYF.

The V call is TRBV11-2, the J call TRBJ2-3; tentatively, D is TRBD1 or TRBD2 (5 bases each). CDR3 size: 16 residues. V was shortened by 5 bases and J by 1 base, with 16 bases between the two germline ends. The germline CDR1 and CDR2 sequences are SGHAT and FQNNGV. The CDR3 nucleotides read TGTGCCAGCAGCCCCTGGCCGGGGCCGGGCACAGATACGCAGTATTTT. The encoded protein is CASSPWPGPGTDTQYF.

The CDR3 DNA reads TGTGCCAGCAGCCGGGACGGCCAGCCCCAGCATTTT. Translation gives CASSRDGQPQHF. The chain uses TRBV12-3 or TRBV12-4 and TRBJ1-5; tentatively, D is TRBD1 (5 bases). V lost 6 bases and J 7 bases, leaving 10 bases between the germline ends. This CDR3 spans 12 amino acids.

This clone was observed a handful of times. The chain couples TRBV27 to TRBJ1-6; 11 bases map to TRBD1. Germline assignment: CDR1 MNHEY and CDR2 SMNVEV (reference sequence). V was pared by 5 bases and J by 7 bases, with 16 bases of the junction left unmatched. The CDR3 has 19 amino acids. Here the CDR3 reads CASSLPGQGVLSKNSPLHF. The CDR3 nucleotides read TGTGCCAGCAGTCTACCGGGACAGGGGGTGTTATCCAAAAATTCACCCCTCCACTTT.

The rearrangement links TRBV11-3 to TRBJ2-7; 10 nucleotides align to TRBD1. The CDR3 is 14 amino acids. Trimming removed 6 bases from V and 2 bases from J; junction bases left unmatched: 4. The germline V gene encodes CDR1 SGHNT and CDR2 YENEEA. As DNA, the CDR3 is TGTGCCAGCAGTGCCGGGACAGGGGCCTACGAGCAGTACTTC. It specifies CASSAGTGAYEQYF. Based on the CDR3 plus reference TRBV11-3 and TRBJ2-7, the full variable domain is EAGVVQSPRYKIIEKKQPVAFWCNPISGHNTLYWYLQNLGQGPELLIRYENEEAVDDSQLPKDRFSAERLKGVDSTLKIQPAELGDSAVYLCASSAGTGAYEQYFGPGTRLTVT.

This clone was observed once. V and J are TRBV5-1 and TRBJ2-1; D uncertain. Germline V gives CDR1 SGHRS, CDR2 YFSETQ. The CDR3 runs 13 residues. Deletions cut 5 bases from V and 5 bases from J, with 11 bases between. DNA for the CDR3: TGCGCCAGCAGGTTGACTGGTAACAATGAGCAGTTCTTC. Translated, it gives CASRLTGNNEQFF.

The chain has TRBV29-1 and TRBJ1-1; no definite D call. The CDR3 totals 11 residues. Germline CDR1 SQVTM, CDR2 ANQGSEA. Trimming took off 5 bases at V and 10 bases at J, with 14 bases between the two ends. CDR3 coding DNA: TGCAGCGTTTCAGTGGGGTTTCGAGCTTTCTTT. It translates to CSVSVGFRAFF.

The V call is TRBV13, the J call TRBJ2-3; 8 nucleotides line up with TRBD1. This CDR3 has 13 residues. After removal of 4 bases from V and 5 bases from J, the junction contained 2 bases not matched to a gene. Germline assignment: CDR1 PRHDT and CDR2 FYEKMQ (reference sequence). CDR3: CASSYRGEDTQYF. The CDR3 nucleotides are TGTGCCAGCAGCTACAGGGGGGAAGATACGCAGTATTTT.

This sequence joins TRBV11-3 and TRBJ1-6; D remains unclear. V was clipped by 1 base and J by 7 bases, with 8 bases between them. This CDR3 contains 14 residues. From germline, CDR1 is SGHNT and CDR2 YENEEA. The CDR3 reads CASSLGEPNSPLHF. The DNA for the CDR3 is TGTGCCAGCAGCTTAGGGGAGCCGAATTCACCCCTCCACTTT. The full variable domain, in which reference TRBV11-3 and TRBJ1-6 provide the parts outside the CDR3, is EAGVVQSPRYKIIEKKQPVAFWCNPISGHNTLYWYLQNLGQGPELLIRYENEEAVDDSQLPKDRFSAERLKGVDSTLKIQPAELGDSAVYLCASSLGEPNSPLHFGNGTRLTVT.

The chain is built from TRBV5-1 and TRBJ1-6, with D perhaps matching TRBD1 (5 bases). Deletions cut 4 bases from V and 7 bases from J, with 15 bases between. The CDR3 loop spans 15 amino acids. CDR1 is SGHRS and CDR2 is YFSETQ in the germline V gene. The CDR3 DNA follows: TGCGCCAGCAGCCTATTGCAGGGTGGGAATTCACCCCTCCACTTT. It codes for CASSLLQGGNSPLHF.

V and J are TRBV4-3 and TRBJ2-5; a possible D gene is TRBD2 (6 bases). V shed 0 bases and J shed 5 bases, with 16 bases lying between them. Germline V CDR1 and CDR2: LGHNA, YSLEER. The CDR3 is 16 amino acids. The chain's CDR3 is CASSQDITVSGETQYF. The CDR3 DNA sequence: TGCGCCAGCAGCCAAGATATAACAGTCAGCGGGGAGACCCAGTACTTC.

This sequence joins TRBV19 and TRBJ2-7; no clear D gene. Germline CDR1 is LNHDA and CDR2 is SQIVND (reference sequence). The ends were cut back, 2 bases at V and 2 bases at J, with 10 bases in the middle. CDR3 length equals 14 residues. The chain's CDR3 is CASSIQAGPYEQYF. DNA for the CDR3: TGTGCCAGTAGTATACAGGCCGGCCCCTACGAGCAGTACTTC.

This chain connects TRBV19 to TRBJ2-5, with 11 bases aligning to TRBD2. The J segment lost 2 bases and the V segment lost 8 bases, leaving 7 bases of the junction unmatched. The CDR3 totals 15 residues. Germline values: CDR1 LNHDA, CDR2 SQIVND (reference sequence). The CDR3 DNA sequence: TGTGCCAGTGGCGGGTTAGCGGGGGGGCAAGAGACCCAGTACTTC. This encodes CASGGLAGGQETQYF.

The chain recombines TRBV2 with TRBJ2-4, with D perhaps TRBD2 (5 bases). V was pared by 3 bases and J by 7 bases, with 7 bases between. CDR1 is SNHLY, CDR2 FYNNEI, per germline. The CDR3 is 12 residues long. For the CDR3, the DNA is TGTGCCAGCAGTGAGAGGAGGAACATTCAGTACTTC. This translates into CASSERRNIQYF.

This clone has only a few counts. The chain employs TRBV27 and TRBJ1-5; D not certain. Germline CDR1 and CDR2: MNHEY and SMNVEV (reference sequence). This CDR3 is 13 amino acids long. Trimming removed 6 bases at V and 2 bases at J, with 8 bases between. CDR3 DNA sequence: TGTGCCAGCAGGGTTCATGGCAATCAGCCCCAGCATTTT. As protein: CASRVHGNQPQHF.

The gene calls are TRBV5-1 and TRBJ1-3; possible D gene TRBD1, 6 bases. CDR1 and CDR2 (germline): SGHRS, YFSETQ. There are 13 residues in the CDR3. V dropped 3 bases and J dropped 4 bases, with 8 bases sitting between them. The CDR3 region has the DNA TGCGCCAGCAGCTCGGACAGAGGAAACACCATATATTTT. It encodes CASSSDRGNTIYF.

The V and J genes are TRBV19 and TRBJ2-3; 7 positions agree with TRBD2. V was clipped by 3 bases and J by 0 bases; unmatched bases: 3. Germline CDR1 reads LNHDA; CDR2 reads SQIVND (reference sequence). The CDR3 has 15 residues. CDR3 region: CASSMGGKSTDTQYF. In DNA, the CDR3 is TGTGCCAGTAGTATGGGGGGGAAGAGCACAGATACGCAGTATTTT.